Shown below are 11 T cell receptor beta chains from a single sample sequenced in a study of cytomegalovirus exposure and HLA in healthy donors. Using immunoSEQ multiplex PCR, the repertoire was profiled, and TCRdb retains in-frame clones only, with some absent. The sample holds some 130,000 clones, roughly 90% seen once. The specimen was PBMCs. All receptors come from a man aged 18 to 29 in good health and CMV-seronegative.

This clone appeared a few times. The chain carries TRBV5-6 and TRBJ2-5; maybe TRBD2 (6 bases). Germline V gives CDR1 SGHDT, CDR2 YYEEEE. Trimming pared 4 bases from V and 0 bases from J, leaving 19 bases between. The CDR3 is 17 residues long. For the CDR3, the DNA is TGTGCCAGCAGCGGTGGCGGGGAGACTTGGTACCAAGAGACCCAGTACTTC. This sequence encodes CASSGGGETWYQETQYF.

There are a few counts of this clone. The chain joins TRBV7-8 to TRBJ1-1; D remains unclear. The CDR3 consists of 12 residues. Trimming removed 2 bases from V and 11 bases from J, with 12 bases in between. Germline CDR1 SGHVS, CDR2 FQNEAQ. CDR3 in DNA: TGTGCCAGCAGCTTATGGGAGAGGGCGGCTTTCTTT. This translates into CASSLWERAAFF.

This clone was detected only once. V gene TRBV7-9 combines with J gene TRBJ1-1, with 7 positions matching TRBD1. Germline assignment: CDR1 SEHNR and CDR2 FQNEAQ (reference sequence). CDR3 length: 14 amino acids. Trimming at V came to 5 bases and at J to 3 bases, leaving 6 bases not matched to a gene. The CDR3: CASSPRQGDTEAFF. CDR3 coding DNA: TGTGCCAGCAGCCCTAGACAGGGTGACACTGAAGCTTTCTTT.

The chain recombines TRBV6-1 with TRBJ1-6; 9 bases match TRBD1. CDR1 is MNHNS, CDR2 SASEGT, per germline. V was pared by 4 bases and J by 10 bases, with 8 bases of the junction left unmatched. This CDR3 comprises 15 residues. CDR3 nucleotides: TGTGCCAGCAGTGCCGCCGGGACAGGGTCATCACCCCTCCACTTT. Protein product: CASSAAGTGSSPLHF.

This chain connects TRBV5-4 to TRBJ2-1; D unresolved. The germline V gene has CDR1 SGHNT and CDR2 YYREEE (reference sequence). Trimming took 3 bases from V and 3 from J, leaving 13 bases between them. The CDR3 consists of 15 residues. CDR3 amino acids: CASSSHSASYNEQFF. DNA for the CDR3: TGTGCCAGCAGCTCACACAGTGCGAGCTACAATGAGCAGTTCTTC.

This chain links TRBV7-9 with TRBJ1-5, with D unclear. The CDR3 contains 13 residues. Germline CDR1 reads SEHNR; CDR2 reads FQNEAQ (reference sequence). The V end lost 3 bases, the J end lost 7 bases, and 10 bases lay between the germline ends. CDR3 sequence (DNA): TGTGCCAGCAGCTTGAGGGCTGAGCAGCCCCAGCATTTT. It translates to CASSLRAEQPQHF. The whole variable domain, filled in from reference TRBV7-9 and TRBJ1-5, reads DTGVSQNPRHKITKRGQNVTFRCDPISEHNRLYWYRQTLGQGPEFLTYFQNEAQLEKSRLLSDRFSAERPKGSFSTLEIQRTEQGDSAMYLCASSLRAEQPQHFGDGTRLSIL.

The rearrangement joins TRBV13 to TRBJ1-1, with a tentative D call TRBD1 (5 bases). This CDR3 is built from 15 residues. Germline CDR1 is PRHDT and CDR2 is FYEKMQ (reference sequence). The V end was cut by 6 bases, the J end by 1 base, with 15 bases between. CDR3 sequence reads: CASSNTGGGNTEAFF. The CDR3 DNA is TGTGCCAGCAGTAATACCGGGGGAGGGAACACTGAAGCTTTCTTT.

This chain joins TRBV13 and TRBJ2-1, with D tentatively TRBD2 (5 bases). Germline CDR1 and CDR2: PRHDT and FYEKMQ (reference sequence). The CDR3 totals 15 residues. Between the trimmed V and J ends, which lost 0 bases and 4 bases, there was a span of 10 bases. This CDR3 reads CASSLGLAVYNEQFF. CDR3 nucleotide sequence: TGTGCCAGCAGCTTAGGGCTAGCCGTATACAATGAGCAGTTCTTC.

This clone showed up just a few times. This chain connects TRBV2 to TRBJ1-1; no definite D call. Looked up from germline, CDR1 is SNHLY and CDR2 is FYNNEI. The V and J ends lost 5 bases and 4 bases respectively, with 8 bases between them. This CDR3 is 12 amino acids long. The CDR3 sequence: CASSFASTEAFF. The CDR3, as DNA: TGTGCCAGCAGTTTCGCGAGCACTGAAGCTTTCTTT.

A single count supports this clone. This sequence joins TRBV6-6 and TRBJ2-7; 8 bases are a match to TRBD1. This CDR3 comprises 15 residues. J was trimmed by 2 bases and V by 0 bases; bases with no gene match: 3. The V gene's germline CDR1 is MNHNY and CDR2 SVGAGI (reference sequence). CDR3 in amino acids: CASSYSPGGTYEQYF. The CDR3, as DNA: TGTGCCAGCAGTTACTCGCCAGGGGGCACCTACGAGCAGTACTTC.

V usage is TRBV7-2 and J usage is TRBJ1-5; D is ambiguous. The CDR3 runs 14 residues. Trimming left V 2 bases short and J 3 bases short, with 8 bases between. Germline V gene data show CDR1 as SGHTA and CDR2 as FQGNSA. DNA of the CDR3: TGTGCCAGCAGCTTAAGAGGAGACAATCAGCCCCAGCATTTT. Translation gives CASSLRGDNQPQHF.